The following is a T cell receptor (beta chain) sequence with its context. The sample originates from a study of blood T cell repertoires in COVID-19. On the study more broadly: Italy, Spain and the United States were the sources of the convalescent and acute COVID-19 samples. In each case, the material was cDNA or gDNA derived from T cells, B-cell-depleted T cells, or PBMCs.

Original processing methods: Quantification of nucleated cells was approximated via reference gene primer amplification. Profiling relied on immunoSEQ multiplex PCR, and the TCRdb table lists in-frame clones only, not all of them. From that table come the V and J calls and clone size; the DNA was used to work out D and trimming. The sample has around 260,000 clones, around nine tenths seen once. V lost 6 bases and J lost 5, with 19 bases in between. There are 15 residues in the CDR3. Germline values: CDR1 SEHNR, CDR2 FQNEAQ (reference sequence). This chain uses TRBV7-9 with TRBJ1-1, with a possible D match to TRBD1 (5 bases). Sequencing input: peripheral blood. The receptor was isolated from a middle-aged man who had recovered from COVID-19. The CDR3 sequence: CASSSSSRGGTEAFF. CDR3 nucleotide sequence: TGTGCCAGCAGTTCATCGTCGAGGGGAGGGACTGAAGCTTTCTTT.